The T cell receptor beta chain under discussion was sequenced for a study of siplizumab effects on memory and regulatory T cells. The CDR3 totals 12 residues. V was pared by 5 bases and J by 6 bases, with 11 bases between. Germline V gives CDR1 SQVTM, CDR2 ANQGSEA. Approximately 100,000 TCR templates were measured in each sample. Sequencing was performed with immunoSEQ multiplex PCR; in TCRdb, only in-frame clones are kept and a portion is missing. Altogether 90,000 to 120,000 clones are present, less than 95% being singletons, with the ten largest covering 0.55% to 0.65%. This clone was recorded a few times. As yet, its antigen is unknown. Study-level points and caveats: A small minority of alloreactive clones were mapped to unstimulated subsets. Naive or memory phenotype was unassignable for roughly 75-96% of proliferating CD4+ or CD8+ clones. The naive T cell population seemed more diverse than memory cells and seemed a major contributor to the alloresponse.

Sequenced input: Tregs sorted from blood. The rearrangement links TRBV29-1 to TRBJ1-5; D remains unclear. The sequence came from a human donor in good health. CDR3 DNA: TGCAGCGTTACGATAGAGGGTCAGCCCCAGCATTTT. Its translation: CSVTIEGQPQHF.